A single sample is the source of the 12 T cell receptor beta chains below, sequenced in a study of CD8+ T cells in alopecia areata (dated 2018 in TCRdb). The library was built by means of the immunoSEQ multiplex PCR assay. To provide template for TCR sequencing, every sample had RNA extracted and reverse transcribed into cDNA. TCRdb stores this immuneACCESS table with in-frame sequences only. Part of the clones is absent; in the studies checked, under half of the shortfall reflects unresolved V genes, and no reason is known for the rest. The sample table shows 150,000 to 200,000 clones, and 55% are seen once. About 4.9% of the sample belongs to the ten largest clones. The sequencing input was CD4+ T cells sorted from blood. The receptors come from a human donor in good health.

The chain has TRBV27 and TRBJ1-5; D remains unclear. CDR1 is MNHEY and CDR2 is SMNVEV in the germline V gene (reference sequence). V lost 7 bases and J 2 bases, leaving 15 bases between the germline ends. CDR3 length: 15 amino acids. The CDR3 loop is CASTPLGAGNQPQHF. The CDR3 DNA follows: TGTGCCAGCACCCCCCTAGGCGCTGGCAATCAGCCCCAGCATTTT.

This clone was observed a few times. J is TRBJ2-7 and V is TRBV5-1; 9 nucleotides agree with TRBD1. CDR1 is SGHRS and CDR2 is YFSETQ in the germline V gene. V was clipped by 0 bases and J by 1 base; unmatched bases: 2. This CDR3 comprises 15 residues. This CDR3 is CASSLVGTGSYEQYF. For the CDR3, the DNA is TGCGCCAGCAGCTTGGTCGGGACAGGGTCCTACGAGCAGTACTTC.

The chain recombines TRBV27 with TRBJ2-4; no definite D call. The CDR3 totals 15 residues. Per the germline V gene, CDR1 is MNHEY and CDR2 is SMNVEV (reference sequence). The V end lost 6 bases, the J end lost 2 bases, and 14 bases lay between the germline ends. The CDR3 spells CASRMSWETKNIQYF. The CDR3 region has the DNA TGTGCCAGCAGGATGAGTTGGGAAACCAAAAACATTCAGTACTTC.

This clone has just a few counts. At the DNA level, this CDR3 is encoded by other sequences in the same sample as well. The rearrangement joins TRBV7-9 to TRBJ1-1; 9 bases line up with TRBD1. After removal of 6 bases from V and 3 bases from J, the junction contained 5 bases not matched to a gene. Germline CDR1 and CDR2: SEHNR and FQNEAQ (reference sequence). This CDR3 spans 14 amino acids. The CDR3: CASSLRDRDTEAFF. The DNA of the CDR3 is TGTGCCAGCAGTCTCCGGGACAGGGACACTGAAGCTTTCTTT.

As for this clone: Other DNA sequences in this sample translate to the same CDR3. The rearrangement joins TRBV29-1 to TRBJ2-7, with D perhaps TRBD2 (6 bases). Trimming left V 6 bases short and J 0 bases short, with 9 bases between. The CDR3 runs to 12 residues. CDR1 is SQVTM, CDR2 ANQGSEA, per germline. CDR3 region: CSVGLGSYEQYF. DNA for the CDR3: TGCAGCGTGGGACTTGGCTCCTACGAGCAGTACTTC.

The chain employs TRBV19 and TRBJ1-2; 7 nucleotides align to TRBD1. This CDR3 comprises 15 residues. The V and J ends lost 6 bases and 1 base, in that order; junction bases with no gene match: 8. Germline CDR1 and CDR2: LNHDA and SQIVND (reference sequence). The CDR3 sequence is CASSLAWDSNYGYTF. DNA of the CDR3: TGTGCCAGTAGCCTAGCTTGGGACAGTAACTATGGCTACACCTTC.

The J gene is TRBJ2-2, the V gene TRBV9; 9 bases map to TRBD1. Germline CDR1 SGDLS, CDR2 YYNGEE. The CDR3 totals 14 residues. Trimming cost V 5 bases and J 8 bases; bases outside gene matches: 7. DNA for the CDR3: TGTGCCAGCAGTGGACAGGGGTTCGTGGGGGAGCTGTTTTTT. This codes for CASSGQGFVGELFF. Together with reference TRBV9 and TRBJ2-2, the CDR3 gives the full variable domain: DSGVTQTPKHLITATGQRVTLRCSPRSGDLSVYWYQQSLDQGLQFLIQYYNGEERAKGNILERFSAQQFPDLHSELNLSSLELGDSALYFCASSGQGFVGELFFGEGSRLTVL.

This clone appeared a single time. The V gene is TRBV23-1, the J gene TRBJ1-5; D not certain. TRBV23-1 is known as an ORF, though its function is uncertain. Trimming shortened V by 6 bases and J by 1 base, and 10 bases separated the two germline ends. The CDR3 runs 14 residues. In nucleotides, the CDR3 is TGCGCCAGCAGGCAAGGACGAAGCAATCAGCCCCAGCATTTT. The encoded protein is CASRQGRSNQPQHF.

A word on this clone: This CDR3 is also generated by other DNA sequences in the sample. This chain uses TRBV4-1 with TRBJ1-5; D call uncertain. Per germline, CDR1 MGHRA and CDR2 YSYEKL. V was cut by 1 base and J by 4 bases, with 5 bases left in between. This CDR3 has 13 residues. The CDR3 spells CASSQVGNQPQHF. In nucleotides, the CDR3 is TGCGCCAGCAGCCAAGTGGGGAATCAGCCCCAGCATTTT.

The chain has TRBV6-5 and TRBJ1-4, with 7 bases fitting TRBD1. Germline-derived CDR1 and CDR2 are MNHEY and SVGAGI. The CDR3 is made up of 15 amino acids. The V segment lost 6 bases and the J segment 2 bases; nucleotides outside the gene matches: 6. The chain's CDR3 is CASSRQGGTNEKLFF. CDR3 in DNA: TGTGCCAGCAGCCGACAGGGTGGGACTAATGAAAAACTGTTTTTT.

The gene calls are TRBV6-6 and TRBJ1-1, with 7 bases matching TRBD1. The germline gives CDR1 MNHNY, CDR2 SVGAGI (reference sequence). The CDR3 runs 11 residues. Trimming took 10 bases from V and 6 from J; bases not matched to a gene: 5. CDR3 coding DNA: TGTGCCACCAGGGGGTATTCTGAAGCTTTCTTT. Its protein is CATRGYSEAFF.

Comment on this clone: This specimen includes other DNA sequences encoding the same CDR3. The V call is TRBV18, the J call TRBJ1-1, with no clear D. Trimming took off 3 bases at V and 2 bases at J, with 7 bases between the two ends. CDR3 length: 13 amino acids. Germline CDR1 is KGHSH and CDR2 is LQKENI. The CDR3 region is CASSPTENTEAFF. The CDR3 bases are TGTGCCAGCTCACCGACGGAAAACACTGAAGCTTTCTTT.